This T cell receptor (beta chain) comes out of a study of T-cell memory formation after mild COVID-19 (dated by TCRdb to 2020 to 2023). About the investigation overall: Most TCR sequence clusters were specific to one of the two donors. The cohort comprised two young, previously healthy adult volunteers, one female and one male. T-cell clones expanding and contracting after mild COVID-19 in a couple of donors were tracked by longitudinal TCRalpha and TCRbeta repertoire sequencing.

PBMCs were isolated by Ficoll-Paque density gradient centrifugation. On the study overall, not on this receptor specifically: Contracting CD4+ clones were located mainly in the CM and EM memory subsets, whereas CD8+ clones were found to be enriched in EMRA. Only a couple of mild cases were covered by the study, and larger cohorts that include severe cases with pre-infection samples were considered necessary. The detection of some responding clones in pre-infection memory suggests that pre-existing cross-reactive memory T cells joined the SARS-CoV-2 response. Balanced CD4/CD8 phenotypes were observed for clones contracting from day 15 to 85, whereas a bias towards CD4+ was observed for a second wave of clones expanding from day 15 to 37. SARS-CoV-2 specificity of the second-wave clones peaking on day 37 was not confirmed.

This clonotype has just a few counts. The antigen it binds to is not known. It has no much larger one-base neighbor in the sample; base qualities were not kept. The sample was run on an Illumina NovaSeq 6000. TCRalpha and TCRbeta cDNA libraries were built by 5'RACE with constant-segment primers, adding sample barcodes and unique molecular identifiers. Trizol reagent was used to extract RNA from every sample. The libraries were amplified in two PCR steps, and the second step added a second sample barcode and Illumina TruSeq adapters. Sequencing of the libraries was done on an Illumina NovaSeq, producing 2 x 150 bp paired-end reads. On the authors' methods: With migec v1.2.7, reads were demultiplexed and then collapsed into UMI-guided consensus sequences. Using mixcr v2.1.11, UMI consensuses were aligned to TRA and TRB V and J templates and then assembled into clonotypes. A clonotype was counted as expanded or contracted only when both edgeR and NoisET called the clonotype significant, with the noise models trained on biological replicates. For edgeR calls, the thresholds were a false discovery rate-adjusted p below 0.01 and a log2 fold-change of 1. As an exploratory analysis of dynamics, max-normalized trajectories of the 1000 most abundant clonotypes were examined with PCA combined with hierarchical clustering. Each responding clone was given a CD4 or CD8 phenotype based on the CD4+ and CD8+ repertoires, which had been sequenced separately. Clones were called with MiXCR by TCRdb after fastp trimmed the public reads at Q25, and only in-frame beta chains were retained. Every distinct CDR3 protein forms one entry, paired with its most common genes and DNA. Here the V and J calls rest on TCRdb's processing, not on the authors' analysis. The table for this sample lists about 390,000 distinct CDR3 sequences; 16% of them were counted only once. Jointly, the top ten make up roughly 21% of the sample.

The CDR3, from cysteine to phenylalanine, totals 16 residues. Only the CDR3 portion is preserved as DNA: 48 bases, with reading frame beginning at the first base. V sheds 1 base and J sheds 6 bases, leaving 16 bases between their ends. The TCR sequence derives from a man aged 18 to 29 who had mild COVID-19 (a few samples of this study predate the infection). The sample titles of this study are shuffled in the database, so cell type and time point are left out; the donor was told from shared clones. The sequence links TRBV12-3 or TRBV12-4 to TRBJ2-4; a tentative D match to TRBD2 spans 6 bases. Input material: PBMCs or a T cell subset sorted from them (not recorded which). The CDR3 region has the sequence CASSLGVSGFGNIQYF. The nucleotide sequence reads TGTGCCAGCAGTTTAGGAGTGAGCGGGTTTGGAAACATTCAGTACTTC.